This T cell receptor (beta chain) is drawn from a study of blood T cell repertoires in COVID-19. In the authors' workflow: Quantification of nucleated cells was approximated via reference gene primer amplification. Only in-frame clones appear in the TCRdb table, and some are missing; sequencing was by immunoSEQ multiplex PCR. V, J and clone size derive from that table, while D and trimming were established from the DNA sequence. The sample holds about 270,000 clones, 70% to 90% seen once. CDR3 size: 14 residues. With 5 bases clipped from V and 1 base from J, the junction kept 4 bases outside the gene matches. Germline assignment: CDR1 SQVTM and CDR2 ANQGSEA.

The TCR originated in a woman aged 65 to 85 with acute or convalescent COVID-19. Sequenced input: peripheral blood. The chain links TRBV29-1 to TRBJ2-3; 9 nucleotides match TRBD2. The CDR3 loop reads CSVLLAGRTDTQYF. The CDR3, as DNA: TGCAGCGTTCTACTAGCGGGTCGCACAGATACGCAGTATTTT.